This T cell receptor beta chain is drawn from a study of regulatory T cells in long-lasting Graves disease. Both iRepertoire HTBI primers and Arm-PCR of CDR3 regions were used to build the TCR beta libraries. TCRdb passed the multiplex PCR reads through MiXCR, listing each CDR3 protein once. The repertoire holds a few hundred thousand distinct CDR3 sequences, with around a fifth as singletons. V was pared by 4 bases and J by 5 bases, with 11 bases between. Germline CDR1 reads KGHDR; CDR2 reads SFDVKD. The CDR3 length is 14 residues. This clonotype was recorded many times. The time point was: persistent/refractory GD, antithyroid drugs over 5 years with positive TRAb. Extracted RNA from PBMCs served as the source of the TCR library.

The clonotype originates from a female donor with Graves disease. The rearrangement uses TRBV24-1 and TRBJ2-4; D is perhaps TRBD1 (6 bases). The starting material was peripheral blood mononuclear cells (PBMCs), obtained when the disease was refractory, from a patient treated with antithyroid drugs. CDR3 nucleotides: TGTGCCACCAGTGAGACAGGTTCGGAAAACATTCAGTACTTC. Amino acid sequence: CATSETGSENIQYF.